This T cell receptor beta chain was profiled in a study of cytomegalovirus exposure and HLA in healthy donors. The PCR ran on 60 Vbeta and 13 Jbeta primers. Clones were read by immunoSEQ multiplex PCR, and TCRdb kept only the in-frame ones, dropping some. This table holds about 160,000 clones, roughly three quarters found once. Germline V gene sequence: CDR1 MDHEN, CDR2 SYDVKM. The length of the CDR3 is 14 residues. Trimming shortened V by 2 bases and J by 5 bases, and 12 bases separated the two germline ends. The material sequenced was PBMCs. This TCR was recovered from a woman aged 40 to 49 in good health and CMV-seropositive. This rearrangement joins TRBV28 to TRBJ1-2; D perhaps matches TRBD1 (5 bases). Here the CDR3 DNA reads TGTGCCAGCAGTTTAAGAGACAGACTTTATGGCTACACCTTC. Its translation: CASSLRDRLYGYTF.